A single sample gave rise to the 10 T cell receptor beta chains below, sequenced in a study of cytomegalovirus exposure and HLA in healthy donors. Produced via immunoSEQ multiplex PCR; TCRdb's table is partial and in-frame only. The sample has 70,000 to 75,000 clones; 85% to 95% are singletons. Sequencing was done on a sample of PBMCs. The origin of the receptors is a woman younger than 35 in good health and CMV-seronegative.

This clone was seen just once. Here the CDR3 reads CASSEQAVLTYEQYF. The CDR3 DNA reads as TGTGCCAGCAGTGAACAGGCTGTATTAACCTACGAGCAGTACTTC. V is TRBV2 and J is TRBJ2-7, with no clear D. There are 15 residues in the CDR3. Germline V gives CDR1 SNHLY, CDR2 FYNNEI. Trimming stripped 2 bases from V and 2 bases from J, with 13 bases between.

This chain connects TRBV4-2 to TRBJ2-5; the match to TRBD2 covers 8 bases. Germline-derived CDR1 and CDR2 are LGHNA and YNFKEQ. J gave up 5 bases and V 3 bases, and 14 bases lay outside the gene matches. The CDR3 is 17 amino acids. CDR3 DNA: TGTGCCAGCAGCCACCCCGCCGTGCTAGCGGGTGGGGAGACCCAGTACTTC. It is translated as CASSHPAVLAGGETQYF.

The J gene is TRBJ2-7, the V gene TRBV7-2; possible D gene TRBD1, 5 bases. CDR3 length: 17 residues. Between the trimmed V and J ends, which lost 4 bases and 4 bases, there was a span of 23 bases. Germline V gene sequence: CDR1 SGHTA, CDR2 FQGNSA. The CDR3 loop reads CASSSDRGPPMTYEQYF. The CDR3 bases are TGTGCCAGCAGCTCCGACAGAGGCCCCCCCATGACGTACGAGCAGTACTTC.

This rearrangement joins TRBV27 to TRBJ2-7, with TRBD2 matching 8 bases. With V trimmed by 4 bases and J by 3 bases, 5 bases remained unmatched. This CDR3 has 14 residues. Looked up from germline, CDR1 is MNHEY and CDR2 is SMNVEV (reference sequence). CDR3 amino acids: CASSYSGTHYEQYF. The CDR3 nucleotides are TGTGCCAGCAGTTATAGCGGGACGCACTACGAGCAGTACTTC.

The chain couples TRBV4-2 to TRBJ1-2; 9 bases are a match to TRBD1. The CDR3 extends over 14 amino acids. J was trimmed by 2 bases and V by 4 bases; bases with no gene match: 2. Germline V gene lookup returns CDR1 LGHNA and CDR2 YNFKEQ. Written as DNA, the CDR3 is TGTGCCAGCAGCCGTGGACAGGGGAACTATGGCTACACCTTC. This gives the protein CASSRGQGNYGYTF.

CDR3 sequence: CASSLDREYSPLHF. CDR3 nucleotide sequence: TGTGCCAGCAGCCTGGACAGGGAGTATTCACCCCTCCACTTT. The chain employs TRBV7-2 and TRBJ1-6, with 8 bases fitting TRBD1. The V gene's germline CDR1 is SGHTA and CDR2 FQGNSA. The length of the CDR3 is 14 residues. V was clipped by 5 bases and J by 8 bases; unmatched bases: 5. Looking up the rest from reference TRBV7-2 and TRBJ1-6 gives the full variable domain: GAGVSQSPSNKVTEKGKDVELRCDPISGHTALYWYRQSLGQGLEFLIYFQGNSAPDKSGLPSDRFSAERTGGSVSTLTIQRTQQEDSAVYLCASSLDREYSPLHFGNGTRLTVT.

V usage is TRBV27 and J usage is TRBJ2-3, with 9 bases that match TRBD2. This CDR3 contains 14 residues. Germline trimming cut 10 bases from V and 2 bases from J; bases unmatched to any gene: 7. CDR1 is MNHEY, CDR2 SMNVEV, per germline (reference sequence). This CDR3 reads CATAKRGDTDTQYF. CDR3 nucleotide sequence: TGTGCCACCGCCAAGCGGGGGGACACAGATACGCAGTATTTT.

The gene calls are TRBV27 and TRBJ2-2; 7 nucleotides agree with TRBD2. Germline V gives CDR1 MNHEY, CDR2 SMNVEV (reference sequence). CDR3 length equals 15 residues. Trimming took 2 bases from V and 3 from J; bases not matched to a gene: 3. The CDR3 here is CASSLAGEYTGELFF. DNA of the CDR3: TGTGCCAGCAGTTTAGCGGGGGAATACACCGGGGAGCTGTTTTTT.

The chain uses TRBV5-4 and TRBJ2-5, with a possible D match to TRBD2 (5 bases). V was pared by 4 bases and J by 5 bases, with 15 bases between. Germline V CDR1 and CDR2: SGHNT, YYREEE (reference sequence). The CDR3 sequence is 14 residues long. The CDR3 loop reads CASSPGGSEETQYF. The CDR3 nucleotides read TGTGCCAGCAGCCCCGGAGGTAGCGAGGAGACCCAGTACTTC.

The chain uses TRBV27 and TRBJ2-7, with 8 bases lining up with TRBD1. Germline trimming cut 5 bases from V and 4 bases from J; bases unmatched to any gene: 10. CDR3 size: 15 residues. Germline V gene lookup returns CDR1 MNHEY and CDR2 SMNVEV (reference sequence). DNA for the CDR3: TGTGCCAGCAGTACCTCCGGGACAGGTACTTACGAGCAGTACTTC. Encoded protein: CASSTSGTGTYEQYF.